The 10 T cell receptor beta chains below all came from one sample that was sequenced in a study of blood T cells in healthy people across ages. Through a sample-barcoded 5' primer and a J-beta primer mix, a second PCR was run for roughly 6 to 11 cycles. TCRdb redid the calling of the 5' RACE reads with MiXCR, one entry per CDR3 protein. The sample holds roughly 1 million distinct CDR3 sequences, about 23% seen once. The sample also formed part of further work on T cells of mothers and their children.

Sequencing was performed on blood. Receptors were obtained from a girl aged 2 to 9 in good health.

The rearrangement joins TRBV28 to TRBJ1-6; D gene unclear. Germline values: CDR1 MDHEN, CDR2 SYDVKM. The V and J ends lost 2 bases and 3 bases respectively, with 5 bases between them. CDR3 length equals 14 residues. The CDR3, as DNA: TGTGCCAGCAGTTTAATAGACTATAATTCACCCCTCCACTTT. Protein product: CASSLIDYNSPLHF.

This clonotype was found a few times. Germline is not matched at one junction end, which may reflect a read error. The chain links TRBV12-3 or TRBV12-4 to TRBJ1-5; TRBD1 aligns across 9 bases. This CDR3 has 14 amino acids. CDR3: CACSTGQGSQPQHF. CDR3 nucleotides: TGTGCCTGCAGCACCGGACAGGGGAGTCAGCCCCAGCATTTT.

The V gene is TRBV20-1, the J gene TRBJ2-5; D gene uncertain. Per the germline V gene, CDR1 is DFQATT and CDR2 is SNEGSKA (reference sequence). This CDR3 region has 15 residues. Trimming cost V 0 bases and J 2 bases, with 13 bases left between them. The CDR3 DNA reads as TGCAGTGCTAGAGATGGTGGAGAGGATCAAGAGACCCAGTACTTC. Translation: CSARDGGEDQETQYF.

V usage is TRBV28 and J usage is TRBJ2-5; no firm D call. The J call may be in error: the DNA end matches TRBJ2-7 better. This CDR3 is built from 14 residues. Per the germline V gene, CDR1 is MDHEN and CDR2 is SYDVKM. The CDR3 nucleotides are TGTGCCAGCAGTTTTTCCCTAACCCCCTTCGAGCAGTACTTC. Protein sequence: CASSFSLTPFEQYF.

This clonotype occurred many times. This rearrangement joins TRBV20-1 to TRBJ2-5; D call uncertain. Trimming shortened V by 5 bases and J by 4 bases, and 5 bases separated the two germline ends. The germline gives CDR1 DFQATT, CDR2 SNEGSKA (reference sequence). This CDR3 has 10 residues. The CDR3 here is CSARAETQYF. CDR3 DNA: TGCAGTGCTCGAGCAGAGACCCAGTACTTC.

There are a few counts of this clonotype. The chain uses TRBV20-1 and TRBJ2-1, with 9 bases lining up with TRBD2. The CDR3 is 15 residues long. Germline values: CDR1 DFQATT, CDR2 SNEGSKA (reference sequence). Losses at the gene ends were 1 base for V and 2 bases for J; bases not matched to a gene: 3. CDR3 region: CSARGGGVTYNEQFF. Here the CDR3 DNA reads TGCAGTGCTAGAGGCGGGGGGGTCACCTACAATGAGCAGTTCTTC.

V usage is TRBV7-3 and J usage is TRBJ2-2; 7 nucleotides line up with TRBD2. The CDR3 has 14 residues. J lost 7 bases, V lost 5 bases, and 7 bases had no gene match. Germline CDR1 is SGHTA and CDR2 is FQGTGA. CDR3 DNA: TGTGCCAGCAGCCCCAACGGACTAGTCGGGGAGCTGTTTTTT. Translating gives CASSPNGLVGELFF.

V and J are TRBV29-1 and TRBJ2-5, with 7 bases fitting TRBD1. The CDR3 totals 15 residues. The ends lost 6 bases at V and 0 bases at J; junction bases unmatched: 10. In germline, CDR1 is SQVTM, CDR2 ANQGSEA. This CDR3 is CSVDPGTAYQETQYF. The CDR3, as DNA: TGCAGCGTGGATCCCGGGACAGCGTACCAAGAGACCCAGTACTTC.

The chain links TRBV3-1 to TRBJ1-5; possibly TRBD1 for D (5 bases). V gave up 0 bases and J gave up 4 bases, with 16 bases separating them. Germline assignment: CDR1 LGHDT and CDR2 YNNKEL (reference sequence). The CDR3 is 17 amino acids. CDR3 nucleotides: TGTGCCAGCAGCCAAGAATTTGGGGCAGGGAGAAATCAGCCCCAGCATTTT. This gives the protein CASSQEFGAGRNQPQHF.

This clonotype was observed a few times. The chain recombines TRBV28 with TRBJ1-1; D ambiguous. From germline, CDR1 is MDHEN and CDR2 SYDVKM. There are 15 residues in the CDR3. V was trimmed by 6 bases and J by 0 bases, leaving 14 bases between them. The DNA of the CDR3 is TGTGCCAGCAGCCAAGCAGAGGCGCTGAACACTGAAGCTTTCTTT. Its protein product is CASSQAEALNTEAFF.